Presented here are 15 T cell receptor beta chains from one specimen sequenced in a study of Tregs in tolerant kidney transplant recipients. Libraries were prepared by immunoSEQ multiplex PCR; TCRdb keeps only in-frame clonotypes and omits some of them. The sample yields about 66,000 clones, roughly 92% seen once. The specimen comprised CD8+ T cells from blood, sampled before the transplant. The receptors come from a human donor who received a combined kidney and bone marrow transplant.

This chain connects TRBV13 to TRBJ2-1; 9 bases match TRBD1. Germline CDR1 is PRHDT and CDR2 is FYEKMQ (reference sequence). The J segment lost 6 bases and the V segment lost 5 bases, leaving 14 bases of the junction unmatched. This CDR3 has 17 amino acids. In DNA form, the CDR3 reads TGTGCCAGCAGCCCGGGGACAGGGATTTTAAAGGGCAATGAGCAGTTCTTC. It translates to CASSPGTGILKGNEQFF.

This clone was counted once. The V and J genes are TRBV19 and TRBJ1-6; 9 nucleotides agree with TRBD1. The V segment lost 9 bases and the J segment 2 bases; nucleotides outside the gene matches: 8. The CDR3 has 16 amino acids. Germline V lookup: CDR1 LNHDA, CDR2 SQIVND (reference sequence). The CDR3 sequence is CASHLGDRAYNSPLHF. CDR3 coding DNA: TGTGCCAGCCATTTAGGGGACAGGGCCTATAATTCACCCCTCCACTTT.

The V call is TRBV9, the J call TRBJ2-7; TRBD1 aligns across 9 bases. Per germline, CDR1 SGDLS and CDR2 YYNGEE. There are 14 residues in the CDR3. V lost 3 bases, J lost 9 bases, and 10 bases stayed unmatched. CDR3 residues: CASSGGQGSSGQYF. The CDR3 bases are TGTGCCAGCAGCGGGGGACAGGGAAGTTCGGGGCAGTACTTC. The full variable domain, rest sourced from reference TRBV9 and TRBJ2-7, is DSGVTQTPKHLITATGQRVTLRCSPRSGDLSVYWYQQSLDQGLQFLIQYYNGEERAKGNILERFSAQQFPDLHSELNLSSLELGDSALYFCASSGGQGSSGQYFGPGTRLTVT.

The CDR3 loop is CASSVEGSGGANEQFF. The CDR3, as DNA: TGTGCCAGCAGCGTAGAGGGTAGCGGGGGGGCCAATGAGCAGTTCTTC. The rearrangement uses TRBV9 and TRBJ2-1, with 11 positions matching TRBD2. Germline-derived CDR1 and CDR2 are SGDLS and YYNGEE. Trimming removed 0 bases from V and 6 bases from J; junction bases left unmatched: 5. The CDR3 has 16 residues. The full variable domain, completed using reference TRBV9 and TRBJ2-1, is DSGVTQTPKHLITATGQRVTLRCSPRSGDLSVYWYQQSLDQGLQFLIQYYNGEERAKGNILERFSAQQFPDLHSELNLSSLELGDSALYFCASSVEGSGGANEQFFGPGTRLTVL.

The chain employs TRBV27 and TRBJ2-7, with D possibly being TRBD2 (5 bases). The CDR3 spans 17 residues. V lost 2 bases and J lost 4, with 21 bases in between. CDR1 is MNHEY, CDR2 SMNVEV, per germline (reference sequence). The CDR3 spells CASSLLPRGRIPYEQYF. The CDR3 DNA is TGTGCCAGCAGTTTACTACCTCGCGGGCGGATCCCTTACGAGCAGTACTTC.

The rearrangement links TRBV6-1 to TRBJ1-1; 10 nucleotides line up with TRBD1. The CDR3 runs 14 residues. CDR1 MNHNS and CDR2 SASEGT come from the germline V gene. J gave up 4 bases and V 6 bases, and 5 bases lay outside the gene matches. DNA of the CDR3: TGTGCCAGCAGGGCGACAGGGGGCCTCACTGAAGCTTTCTTT. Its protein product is CASRATGGLTEAFF.

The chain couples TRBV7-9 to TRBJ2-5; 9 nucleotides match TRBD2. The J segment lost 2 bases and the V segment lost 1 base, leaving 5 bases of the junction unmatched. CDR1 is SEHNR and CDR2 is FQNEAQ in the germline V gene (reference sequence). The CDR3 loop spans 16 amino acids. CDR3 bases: TGTGCCAGCAGCTTAGGACTAGCGGAAAATCAAGAGACCCAGTACTTC. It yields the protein CASSLGLAENQETQYF.

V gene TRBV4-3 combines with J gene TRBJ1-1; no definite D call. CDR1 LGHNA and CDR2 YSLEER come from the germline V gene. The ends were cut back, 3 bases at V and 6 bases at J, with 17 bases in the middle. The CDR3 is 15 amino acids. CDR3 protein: CASSHIGRGSPEAFF. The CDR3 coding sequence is TGCGCCAGCAGCCATATCGGGCGGGGAAGCCCTGAAGCTTTCTTT.

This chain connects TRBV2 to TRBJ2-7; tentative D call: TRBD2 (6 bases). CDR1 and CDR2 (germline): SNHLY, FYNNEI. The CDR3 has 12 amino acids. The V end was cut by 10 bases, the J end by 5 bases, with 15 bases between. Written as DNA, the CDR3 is TGTGCCATTATACCCCGGGGGAACGAGCAGTACTTC. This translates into CAIIPRGNEQYF.

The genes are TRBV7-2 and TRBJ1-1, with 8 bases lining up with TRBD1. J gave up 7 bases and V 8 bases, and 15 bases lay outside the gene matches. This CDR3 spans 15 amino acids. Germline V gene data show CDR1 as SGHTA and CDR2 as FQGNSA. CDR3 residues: CASCLVSGGAVEAFF. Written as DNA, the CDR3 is TGTGCCAGCTGTCTAGTTTCAGGGGGCGCAGTTGAAGCTTTCTTT.

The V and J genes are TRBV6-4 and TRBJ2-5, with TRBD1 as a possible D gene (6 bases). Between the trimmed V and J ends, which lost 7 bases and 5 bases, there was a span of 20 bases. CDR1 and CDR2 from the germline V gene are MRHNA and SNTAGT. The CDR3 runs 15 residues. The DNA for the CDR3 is TGTGCCAGCATGTCCCGGGACACCGTCAGCGAGACCCAGTACTTC. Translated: CASMSRDTVSETQYF.

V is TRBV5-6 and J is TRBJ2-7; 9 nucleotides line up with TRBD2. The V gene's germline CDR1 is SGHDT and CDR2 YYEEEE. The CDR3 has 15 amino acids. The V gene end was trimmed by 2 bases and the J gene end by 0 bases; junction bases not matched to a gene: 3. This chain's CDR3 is CASSFPTSGSYEQYF. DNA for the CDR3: TGTGCCAGCAGCTTCCCGACTAGCGGCTCCTACGAGCAGTACTTC.

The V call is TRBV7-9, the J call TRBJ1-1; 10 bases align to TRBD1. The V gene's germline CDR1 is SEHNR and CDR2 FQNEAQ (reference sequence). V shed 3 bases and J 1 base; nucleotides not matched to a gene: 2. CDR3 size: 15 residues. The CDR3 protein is CASSFGDRGNTEAFF. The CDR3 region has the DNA TGTGCCAGCAGCTTTGGGGACAGGGGGAACACTGAAGCTTTCTTT.

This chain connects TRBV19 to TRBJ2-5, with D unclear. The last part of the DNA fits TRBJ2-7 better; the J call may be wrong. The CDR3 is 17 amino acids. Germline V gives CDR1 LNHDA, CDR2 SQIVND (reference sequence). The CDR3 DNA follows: TGTGCCAGTAGTATAGATGACTTCCCATCGTGTTGCTACGAGCAGTACTTC. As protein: CASSIDDFPSCCYEQYF.

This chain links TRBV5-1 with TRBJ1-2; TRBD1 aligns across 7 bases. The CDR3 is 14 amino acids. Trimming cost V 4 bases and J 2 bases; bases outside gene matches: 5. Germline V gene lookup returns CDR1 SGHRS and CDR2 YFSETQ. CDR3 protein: CASSTRTGNYGYTF. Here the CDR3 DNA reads TGCGCCAGCAGCACCAGGACAGGAAACTATGGCTACACCTTC.